The 25 T cell receptor beta chains below all came from one sample that was sequenced in a study of T-cell reconstitution after alpha-beta-depleted transplantation in children. A TCRbeta library incorporating unique molecular identifiers was prepared. TCRdb recomputed calls from the PCR reads with MiXCR, one row per CDR3 protein. The sample includes approximately 79,000 distinct CDR3 sequences, over 15% of them seen just once. The specimen comprised PBMCs, mostly from graft donor cells, sampled 360 days after TCRalphabeta/CD19-depleted stem cell transplant. These TCRs come from a male patient aged 2-9 years who had a stem cell transplant for acute lymphoblastic leukemia, so the T cells may come from the graft donor.

This chain connects TRBV2 to TRBJ2-1, with 10 bases lining up with TRBD1. CDR3 length: 15 amino acids. Germline loops: CDR1 SNHLY, CDR2 FYNNEI. J was trimmed by 8 bases and V by 1 base; bases with no gene match: 5. The CDR3 loop reads CASSEVGTGAHEQFF. In DNA form, the CDR3 reads TGTGCCAGCAGTGAAGTTGGGACAGGGGCCCATGAGCAGTTCTTC.

The genes are TRBV28 and TRBJ2-7; TRBD2 matches at 12 bases. CDR1 and CDR2 from the germline V gene are MDHEN and SYDVKM. Trimming at V came to 6 bases and at J to 4 bases, leaving 1 base not matched to a gene. The CDR3 has 13 amino acids. CDR3 nucleotide sequence: TGTGCCAGCAGGACTAGCGGGAGTTACGAGCAGTACTTC. Its protein product is CASRTSGSYEQYF.

The table lists this clonotype with a few counts. The chain couples TRBV20-1 to TRBJ2-3; 9 positions agree with TRBD1. This CDR3 spans 17 amino acids. V shed 3 bases, J shed 3 bases, and the junction held 13 bases outside the gene matches. CDR1 and CDR2 from the germline V gene are DFQATT and SNEGSKA (reference sequence). DNA for the CDR3: TGCAGTGCTAGCCAACCCCGGACAGGGGCGGTGACAGATACGCAGTATTTT. Encoded protein: CSASQPRTGAVTDTQYF.

This sequence joins TRBV7-9 and TRBJ1-1; 8 nucleotides match TRBD1. V was pared by 10 bases and J by 4 bases, with 11 bases of the junction left unmatched. The V gene's germline CDR1 is SEHNR and CDR2 FQNEAQ (reference sequence). The CDR3 has 14 residues. The DNA of the CDR3 is TGTGCCACAGCCCCCCTCGACAGGGGCACTGAAGCTTTCTTT. Its translation: CATAPLDRGTEAFF.

This clonotype occurred a few times. The V and J genes are TRBV2 and TRBJ2-1; no clear D. This CDR3 comprises 11 residues. Germline V gene lookup returns CDR1 SNHLY and CDR2 FYNNEI. Trimming took 4 bases from V and 9 from J, leaving 7 bases between them. The CDR3 sequence: CASSARPEQFF. The DNA of the CDR3 is TGTGCCAGCAGTGCTAGGCCTGAGCAGTTCTTC.

The chain uses TRBV29-1 and TRBJ2-4; 7 bases line up with TRBD2. The CDR3 runs 14 residues. V shed 5 bases and J 1 base; nucleotides not matched to a gene: 5. CDR1 is SQVTM, CDR2 ANQGSEA, per germline. The CDR3, as DNA: TGCAGCGTTTGGGGGGGAGTGGCCAAAAACATTCAGTACTTC. Translation gives CSVWGGVAKNIQYF.

This clonotype was detected many times. The chain is built from TRBV5-1 and TRBJ2-5, with D unclear. The CDR3 length is 13 residues. Per the germline V gene, CDR1 is SGHRS and CDR2 is YFSETQ. V was clipped by 4 bases and J by 0 bases, with 7 bases between them. Here the CDR3 reads CASSRVHQETQYF. As DNA, the CDR3 is TGCGCCAGCAGCCGCGTGCACCAAGAGACCCAGTACTTC.

J is TRBJ2-3 and V is TRBV28; 8 bases match TRBD2. CDR3 size: 13 residues. V lost 7 bases, J lost 5 bases, and 5 bases stayed unmatched. Germline assignment: CDR1 MDHEN and CDR2 SYDVKM. This CDR3 is CASKSGSEDTQYF. Written as DNA, the CDR3 is TGTGCCAGCAAAAGCGGGAGCGAAGATACGCAGTATTTT.

V and J are TRBV7-9 and TRBJ1-5, with D uncertain. The V and J ends lost 5 bases and 0 bases respectively, with 8 bases between them. Germline lookup yields CDR1 SEHNR and CDR2 FQNEAQ (reference sequence). The CDR3 sequence is 14 residues long. The CDR3 region is CASSDGHSNQPQHF. The CDR3 nucleotides read TGTGCCAGCAGCGACGGTCATAGCAATCAGCCCCAGCATTTT.

This clonotype was counted a few times. The chain links TRBV6-1 to TRBJ2-2; D is possibly TRBD2 (5 bases). V dropped 8 bases and J dropped 6 bases, with 22 bases sitting between them. The CDR3 contains 16 residues. Per germline, CDR1 MNHNS and CDR2 SASEGT. CDR3 in DNA: TGTGCCAGCGCTCGTACTCCAGGTTTGCGGGCCGGGGAGCTGTTTTTT. Translating gives CASARTPGLRAGELFF.

In this sample, this clonotype turned up a few times. This chain connects TRBV11-2 to TRBJ2-5, with D maybe TRBD1 (5 bases). The CDR3 runs 13 residues. The V end was cut by 5 bases, the J end by 3 bases, with 10 bases between. Germline V lookup: CDR1 SGHAT, CDR2 FQNNGV. Here the CDR3 reads CASSHDSEETQYF. The CDR3 nucleotides are TGTGCCAGCAGCCACGACAGCGAAGAGACCCAGTACTTC.

This clonotype was observed a few times. V and J are TRBV6-1 and TRBJ1-1; D not resolved. Germline V gene lookup returns CDR1 MNHNS and CDR2 SASEGT. CDR3 length equals 12 residues. V lost 4 bases, J lost 4 bases, and 7 bases lay in between. Here the CDR3 reads CASSAGFTEAFF. The DNA of the CDR3 is TGTGCCAGCAGTGCTGGGTTCACTGAAGCTTTCTTT.

V and J are TRBV6-2 or TRBV6-3 and TRBJ2-1, with D possibly being TRBD2 (5 bases). Trimming cost V 0 bases and J 11 bases, with 11 bases left between them. Germline-derived CDR1 and CDR2 are MNHEY and SVGEGT. CDR3 length equals 13 residues. The CDR3 region is CASSYSWASQQFF. In DNA, the CDR3 is TGTGCCAGCAGTTACTCATGGGCTAGCCAGCAGTTCTTC.

This clonotype came up a few times. The genes are TRBV20-1 and TRBJ1-5; 7 bases agree with TRBD1. The CDR3 length is 15 residues. Germline V lookup: CDR1 DFQATT, CDR2 SNEGSKA (reference sequence). V was clipped by 1 base and J by 1 base; unmatched bases: 4. The CDR3 protein is CSARGQGVSNQPQHF. In nucleotides, the CDR3 is TGCAGTGCTAGAGGGCAGGGGGTCAGCAATCAGCCCCAGCATTTT.

The chain carries TRBV30 and TRBJ2-7, with 9 bases that match TRBD2. The CDR3 consists of 15 residues. V lost 3 bases to trimming and J lost 3 bases; unmatched junction nucleotides: 9. Germline values: CDR1 GTSNPN, CDR2 SVGIG (reference sequence). CDR3 region: CAWRKGSGSHYEQYF. The CDR3 DNA reads as TGTGCCTGGAGGAAGGGTAGCGGGAGTCACTACGAGCAGTACTTC.

This clonotype was detected a few times. The chain joins TRBV5-1 to TRBJ2-1; no clear D gene. The CDR3 length is 14 residues. Germline V gene data show CDR1 as SGHRS and CDR2 as YFSETQ. V was cut by 2 bases and J by 5 bases, with 11 bases left in between. The CDR3 nucleotides are TGCGCCAGCAGCTTCCCGACTCTAAACAATGAGCAGTTCTTC. As protein: CASSFPTLNNEQFF. The full variable domain, with the rest looked up from reference TRBV5-1 and TRBJ2-1, is KAGVTQTPRYLIKTRGQQVTLSCSPISGHRSVSWYQQTPGQGLQFLFEYFSETQRNKGNFPGRFSGRQFSNSRSEMNVSTLELGDSALYLCASSFPTLNNEQFFGPGTRLTVL.

The chain uses TRBV7-9 and TRBJ2-1; TRBD2 matches 10 bases. Trimming cost V 6 bases and J 8 bases; bases outside gene matches: 10. The germline CDR1 and CDR2 sequences are SEHNR and FQNEAQ (reference sequence). This CDR3 is 15 amino acids long. As DNA, the CDR3 is TGTGCCAGCAGAACAAGCGGGAGGGCCAGGGATGAGCAGTTCTTC. Translating it yields CASRTSGRARDEQFF.

The chain is built from TRBV7-6 and TRBJ2-1; 12 positions agree with TRBD1. CDR3 size: 20 residues. The V gene's germline CDR1 is SGHVS and CDR2 FNYEAQ. Unmatched junction bases numbered 16, after V lost 3 bases and J lost 4 bases. CDR3 protein: CASSFGTGGRGDPIYNEQFF. In DNA, the CDR3 is TGTGCCAGCAGCTTCGGGACAGGGGGCAGGGGGGACCCCATTTACAATGAGCAGTTCTTC.

The V gene is TRBV7-9, the J gene TRBJ1-2; D is uncertain. With 5 bases removed from V and 4 bases from J, the gap between germline ends came to 14 bases. Germline CDR1 SEHNR, CDR2 FQNEAQ (reference sequence). The CDR3 consists of 14 residues. The DNA of the CDR3 is TGTGCCAGCAGCCCCTCGGACGGAGGCTATGGCTACACCTTC. Its protein is CASSPSDGGYGYTF.

The chain is built from TRBV10-3 and TRBJ1-2; weak D call: TRBD1 (6 bases). Germline V gene sequence: CDR1 ENHRY, CDR2 SYGVKD. The ends were cut back, 3 bases at V and 5 bases at J, with 13 bases in the middle. CDR3 length: 14 residues. CDR3 sequence: CAISEQTGTYGYTF. The CDR3 DNA sequence: TGTGCCATCAGTGAACAGACAGGAACTTATGGCTACACCTTC.

The V call is TRBV4-1, the J call TRBJ2-5; 9 positions match TRBD1. With 5 bases clipped from V and 5 bases from J, the junction kept 12 bases outside the gene matches. This CDR3 has 16 amino acids. In germline, CDR1 is MGHRA, CDR2 YSYEKL. The CDR3 region is CASSTLGQGIMETQYF. CDR3 DNA sequence: TGCGCCAGCAGCACCCTCGGACAGGGGATAATGGAGACCCAGTACTTC.

The chain joins TRBV10-3 to TRBJ2-1; 12 bases are shared with TRBD2. The V gene's germline CDR1 is ENHRY and CDR2 SYGVKD. CDR3 length: 18 residues. V shed 0 bases, J shed 4 bases, and the junction held 7 bases outside the gene matches. CDR3 coding DNA: TGTGCCATCAGTGAGTCGAAGGCTAGCGGGAGGGTATACAATGAGCAGTTCTTC. It translates to CAISESKASGRVYNEQFF.

This clonotype was detected many times. The chain recombines TRBV20-1 with TRBJ2-5; D is ambiguous. V was clipped by 0 bases and J by 5 bases, with 19 bases between them. CDR1 DFQATT and CDR2 SNEGSKA come from the germline V gene (reference sequence). This CDR3 has 16 amino acids. DNA of the CDR3: TGCAGTGCTAGAGATTACCCGGGCTGGCAAAGGGAGACCCAGTACTTC. Residues: CSARDYPGWQRETQYF.

This clonotype came up a few times. The CDR3 here is CASSLLRGQVIYF. In nucleotides, the CDR3 is TGTGCCAGCAGTTTACTAAGAGGACAGGTTATCTACTTC. This chain connects TRBV27 to TRBJ2-7; 7 nucleotides align to TRBD1. With V trimmed by 2 bases and J by 13 bases, 11 bases remained unmatched. The germline gives CDR1 MNHEY, CDR2 SMNVEV (reference sequence). The CDR3 totals 13 residues.

This chain links TRBV11-2 with TRBJ2-2, with D uncertain. The ends were cut back, 5 bases at V and 6 bases at J, with 13 bases in the middle. CDR1 and CDR2 (germline): SGHAT, FQNNGV. The CDR3 is made up of 14 amino acids. The CDR3 DNA follows: TGTGCCAGCAGCCACCTCCTGGTCGCCGGGGAGCTGTTTTTT. It specifies CASSHLLVAGELFF.